The entry that follows covers one TCR beta chain sequence. Its antigen is unidentified. There are 15 residues in the CDR3. Per germline, CDR1 MNHEY and CDR2 SMNVEV (reference sequence). TCRdb reanalyzed the 5' RACE reads and collapses them to one entry per CDR3 protein, without DNA. This sample's table reports more than 85,000 distinct CDR3 sequences. The sample originates from a study of monozygotic twins with inflammatory bowel disease. Sampling involved one blood draw (about 2.7 ml) for every donor. General study points: Fewer shared clonotypes with others were found in IBD patients than in healthy twins, especially with disease activity. It was in IBD patients that TCRbeta diversity (inverse Simpson) was lower than in healthy co-twins.

This rearrangement joins TRBV27 to TRBJ2-2; TCRdb's D call, TRBD1, is unchecked because there is no DNA. The clonotype was recovered from a human donor with ulcerative colitis or Crohn's disease, or a healthy co-twin of an affected twin (not recorded which). Sample: blood. The CDR3 sequence: CASSLGQGAGGELFF.